The entry that follows covers one TCR beta chain sequence. No cognate antigen has been identified for it. No much larger clonotype is one base removed from it; base qualities were not supplied. Libraries were constructed by 5' RACE. TCRdb names Illumina HiSeq 2500 as the instrument used. A second roughly 6 to 12 cycle PCR used a sample-barcoded 5' primer and a J-beta primer mix. Each TCR beta cDNA molecule received a unique molecular identifier from a template-switch 5' adaptor carrying 12 random nucleotides. Each sample yielded at least 3 million CDR3-containing paired-end reads. All of the RNA was converted into first-strand cDNA using the Mint cDNA synthesis kit, with a TRBC-specific oligonucleotide serving as the primer. After uracil-DNA glycosylase treatment, a first 18-cycle PCR used universal primers M1SS and BC2_uni_R on all cDNA. Per the source publication's procedure: Normalization of each sample was performed by random selection of 1 million high-quality reads, each carrying a distinct molecular identifier. Reads sharing molecular identifiers were discarded rather than binned into consensus sequences. MiTCR, set to a Q25 quality threshold and the strictest error-elimination algorithm, was used for CDR3 identification, clonotype clustering and error correction. A nonparametric unseen species model with Euler transformation was used to estimate lower-bound total TCR beta diversity. TCRdb ran its own pipeline on the public reads, namely fastp trimming at Q25 and MiXCR clone calling, and kept in-frame beta chains. Merged by CDR3 protein, the rows form single entries marked with the most common genes and DNA. TCRdb's processing, not the study's, gives the V and J calls here. In all, the sample holds hundreds of thousands of distinct CDR3 sequences, and roughly 50% of those were seen once. Roughly 26% of the sample is in the top ten clones.

These data originate in a study of blood T cells in healthy people across ages (dated by TCRdb to between 2014 and 2017). Looking at the study overall: In model experiments, template switching captured roughly one uniquely barcoded TCR beta cDNA molecule for every two T cells. The study measured age-related changes in TCR beta repertoire diversity using deep sequencing normalized with unique cDNA molecular identifiers. The donors were divided into four age groups: young (average around 15 years), middle-aged (approximately 39), aged (approximately 59) and long-lived (roughly 82). To avoid experimental bias, donors of different ages were distributed randomly across sequencing lanes. For two donors (one aged 18 to 30 and one aged 80 or older), the study analyzed two additional independent replicas of 1 million unique cDNA reads from the same blood draw. Study-wide conclusions, independent of this receptor: Bulk unsorted PBMC profiling prevented conclusive comparison of naive and antigen-experienced compartments. The CMV infection status of donors was not known, potentially confounding age-related changes in expanded clonotypes. There was a strong correlation between observed TCR beta diversity and the percentage of naive T cells measured by flow cytometry. Compared with the aged group, more naive CD4+ T cells, fewer expanded clones and increased TCR diversity were shown by the long-lived group, suggesting age selection. Estimates of total diversity from one million sequenced T cells were regarded as lower bounds and underestimates. As age increased, observed TCR beta diversity per million T cells dropped in a roughly linear way, and a significant reduction was already evident by age about 40.

The 35 to 40 donors, aged about 6 to 95 years, were systemically healthy Caucasian individuals from Russia. About 9.8 milliliters of peripheral blood were drawn from each donor into EDTA-treated Vacutainer tubes. Ficoll-Paque density-gradient centrifugation was used to isolate PBMCs, with at least 6.5 million per sample. Total RNA, at least 6 micrograms per sample, was extracted from PBMCs with Trizol reagent. Naive CD45RAhigh/CD27high T cell percentages were measured by flow cytometry on a PBMC aliquot from every donor. From a lookup of the germline V gene, CDR1 and CDR2 are SGHVS and FQNEAQ. The CDR3, cysteine through phenylalanine, is 11 amino acids long. Solely the CDR3 DNA is kept, with 33 bases framed from the first base. Trimming removed 10 bases from V and 4 bases from J, leaving 11 bases between the germline ends.

The rearranged segments are TRBV7-8 and TRBJ2-7, with an unclear D gene assignment. This receptor was taken from a man between 40 and 49 years old in good health. Sequencing input: blood. The CDR3 sequence is CATTTGYEQYF. In nucleotide form, the sequence is TGTGCCACCACGACCGGGTACGAGCAGTACTTC.